This T cell receptor (beta chain) originates from a study of cytomegalovirus exposure and HLA in healthy donors. The CDR3 is 16 residues long. Looked up from germline, CDR1 is LGHNA and CDR2 is YSLEER. The V and J ends lost 3 bases and 1 base, in that order; junction bases with no gene match: 6. The PCR employed 60 Vbeta primers together with 13 Jbeta primers. Assay: immunoSEQ multiplex PCR; the TCRdb copy retains only in-frame clones and omits some. This table holds 55,000 to 65,000 clones, roughly 84% found once. The specimen sequenced was PBMCs. This clonotype was obtained from a woman in her twenties or thirties in good health and CMV-seronegative. This chain links TRBV4-3 with TRBJ2-3; 8 bases agree with TRBD2. The CDR3 sequence: CASSHALAGGTDTQYF. CDR3 bases: TGCGCCAGCAGCCACGCCCTAGCGGGTGGCACAGATACGCAGTATTTT.